The present T cell receptor beta chain was sequenced within a study of sequential checkpoint blockade in melanoma (dated by TCRdb to between 2018 and 2020). The study in broad terms: Patients were assigned by 1:1 randomization to either first-line nivolumab followed by ipilimumab (arm A) or ipilimumab followed by nivolumab (arm B). Maintenance nivolumab came after both trial sequences. General study outcomes and caveats: The model for predicting response that combines TCR metrics with mutation burden needs to be validated in larger, independent patient cohorts.

This clone has just one count. The antigen it binds to is not known. The sample holds no much larger clone one base away, and base qualities are not on file. TCRbeta CDR3 regions were immunosequenced from genomic DNA with the immunoSEQ Assay. Genomic DNA was amplified by bias-controlled multiplex PCR before high-throughput sequencing. Per the authors' processing: To quantify the absolute abundance of each unique TCRbeta CDR3 region, the sequences were collapsed and filtered. Clonality was defined as 1 minus Pielou's evenness and was calculated using productive rearrangements only. Clones with significantly greater frequencies in on-treatment versus baseline samples were identified using a previously published method. TCRdb limited this immuneACCESS table to in-frame rearrangements with V and J called. A share of clones is missing; checked studies link under half to unresolved V genes, and the rest is unexplained. V, J and clone size were drawn from that table, and D and trimming were deduced from the DNA. This sample has approximately 12,000 clones in its table, and 60% to 80% of those were observed once. Clones ranked in the top ten supply less than 75% of the sample.

Explained via the paper, the treatment or condition label denotes: randomized to nivolumab then ipilimumab (arm A) or the reverse (arm B). None of the patients in the trial had previously been given DNA-damaging chemotherapy. A FACS Aria II flow cytometer was used to sort live CD3+CD8+ cells that were negative for CD19 and CD56 from thawed PBMCs. Samples came from patients with melanoma in CheckMate 064, a randomized, open-label phase II trial of sequential checkpoint blockade. Leukapheresis was used to collect peripheral blood mononuclear cells, which were then purified with Ficoll-Paque and frozen in human serum with about 9.3% DMSO. Right after sorting, the blood CD3+CD8+ cells were verified to be >95% pure, and DNA extraction followed. Here the sequenced sample was CD8+ T cells sorted from blood (inferred from file names), taken from a patient given nivolumab and ipilimumab in sequence. The source is a human donor with melanoma.

The base sequence is TGTGCCAGCAGCCATCCCGGAACCAGGGGACAAGAGACCCAGTACTTC. Protein translation: CASSHPGTRGQETQYF. This chain joins TRBV4-2 to TRBJ2-5; TRBD1 could be the D gene, as 6 bases match. Trimming takes 3 bases from V and 2 bases from J, and the germline ends sit 16 bases apart. The CDR3 sequence holds 16 residues, the cysteine and phenylalanine included. Only the CDR3 DNA stays, 48 bases, in frame from base 1. CDR1 LGHNA and CDR2 YNFKEQ are derived from the germline V gene.